This T cell receptor beta chain was captured in a study of cytotoxic CD8 clonotypes in ibrutinib-treated CLL. At the level of the study: Results showed approximately 25 partial and 2 complete responses; following median around 68 months, around 14 remained remitted, approximately twelve advanced. Timing of response sample collection was a median roughly twelve months after treatment start, with a range of 6 to 36.

Profiled with immunoSEQ multiplex PCR; TCRdb holds only in-frame clones, not every one. Of about 140,000 clones in the sample, approximately 77% were seen once. This clone was observed many times. Its antigen is unknown. Study findings and constraints: The study found public clonotypes uncommon, contracting or stable on treatment. The clonality went up when patients responded to ibrutinib and dropped back toward baseline at progression.

Source: PBMCs, taken after 12 months of ibrutinib treatment. The receptor was derived from a human donor with chronic lymphocytic leukemia.

As DNA, the CDR3 is TGTGCCAGTAGTACAGGGACAGGGAGCACCGGGGAGCTGTTTTTT. It is translated as CASSTGTGSTGELFF. This rearrangement joins TRBV19 to TRBJ2-2; 9 bases agree with TRBD1. This CDR3 contains 15 residues. The germline gives CDR1 LNHDA, CDR2 SQIVND (reference sequence). V gave up 4 bases and J gave up 4 bases; unmatched junction bases: 4.